Included here is one T cell receptor (beta chain) sequence, with context. The germline gives CDR1 SGDLS, CDR2 YYNGEE. V lost 3 bases and J lost 10; bases outside the gene matches: 10. This CDR3 spans 16 amino acids. This entry is derived from a study of blood T cell repertoires in COVID-19. Clones were sequenced by immunoSEQ multiplex PCR, and TCRdb holds only the in-frame ones, with some missing. The sample holds 300,000 to 500,000 clones, roughly 88% seen once. The sample taken for sequencing was PBMCs or T cells enriched from blood (not recorded which). This rearrangement joins TRBV9 to TRBJ2-1; TRBD2 agrees at 13 bases. This sequence originates from a woman in her twenties or thirties with acute COVID-19. CDR3 DNA sequence: TGTGCCAGCAGCGCCCAATCGGGACTAGCGGGGCGGGAGCAGTTCTTC. It codes for CASSAQSGLAGREQFF.